Listed here are 15 T cell receptor beta chains from one sample, sequenced in a study of long-term antiretroviral therapy in people with HIV. The immunoSEQ assay was v3.0, run at survey level. Assay: immunoSEQ multiplex PCR; the TCRdb copy retains only in-frame clones and omits some. The sample carries around 29,000 clones, about 95% recorded once. The specimen comprised unsorted PBMCs, sampled 5.3 years after starting antiretroviral therapy. These receptor sequences come from a man aged 30 to 45 with HIV.

V gene TRBV18 combines with J gene TRBJ1-5, with D unresolved. CDR3 size: 13 residues. V lost 2 bases and J 2 bases, leaving 4 bases between the germline ends. Looked up from germline, CDR1 is KGHSH and CDR2 is LQKENI. The CDR3 nucleotides read TGTGCCAGCTCACCAGGGGGCAATCAGCCCCAGCATTTT. The encoded protein is CASSPGGNQPQHF.

The sample holds one count of this clone. The sample holds other DNA sequences that translate to the same CDR3. The genes are TRBV7-8 and TRBJ1-5; D not resolved. The CDR3 covers 14 residues. CDR1 SGHVS and CDR2 FQNEAQ come from the germline V gene. The V end was cut by 0 bases, the J end by 4 bases, with 7 bases between. The CDR3: CASSLAGGNQPQHF. CDR3 in DNA: TGTGCCAGCAGCTTAGCGGGAGGGAATCAGCCCCAGCATTTT. The full variable domain, completed using reference TRBV7-8 and TRBJ1-5, is GAGVSQSPRYKVAKRGQDVALRCDPISGHVSLFWYQQALGQGPEFLTYFQNEAQLDKSGLPSDRFFAERPEGSVSTLKIQRTQQEDSAVYLCASSLAGGNQPQHFGDGTRLSIL.

The chain carries TRBV2 and TRBJ2-1, with 9 positions matching TRBD1. The germline V gene has CDR1 SNHLY and CDR2 FYNNEI. The CDR3 extends over 14 amino acids. The V segment lost 4 bases and the J segment 5 bases; nucleotides outside the gene matches: 3. The CDR3 DNA is TGTGCCAGCAGTGCACAGGGGGCGGACAATGAGCAGTTCTTC. Translation gives CASSAQGADNEQFF.

The rearrangement links TRBV9 to TRBJ2-3; the match to TRBD2 covers 10 bases. Germline-derived CDR1 and CDR2 are SGDLS and YYNGEE. The CDR3 runs 18 residues. V was pared by 2 bases and J by 0 bases, with 9 bases of the junction left unmatched. CDR3 region: CASSVGLAGAFSTDTQYF. In nucleotides, the CDR3 is TGTGCCAGCAGCGTGGGTCTAGCGGGGGCCTTTAGCACAGATACGCAGTATTTT.

The table lists this clone with a count of one. The chain recombines TRBV21-1 with TRBJ1-2. TRBV21-1 is a pseudogene. The CDR3 runs 16 residues. This chain's CDR3 is CASSKAVSGPNYGYTF. In DNA form, the CDR3 reads TGTGCCAGCAGCAAAGCCGTGTCCGGGCCTAACTATGGCTACACCTTC.

The chain has TRBV10-3 and TRBJ1-2; no clear D gene. Germline V CDR1 and CDR2: ENHRY, SYGVKD. The CDR3 contains 13 residues. V lost 0 bases, J lost 4 bases, and 6 bases lay in between. The CDR3 DNA reads TGTGCCATCAGTGAGTCGGCAGCCTATGGCTACACCTTC. This translates into CAISESAAYGYTF.

The V and J genes are TRBV14 and TRBJ2-2, with TRBD2 identical over 10 bases. This CDR3 region has 16 residues. J was trimmed by 6 bases and V by 2 bases; bases with no gene match: 6. The germline gives CDR1 SGHDN, CDR2 FVKESK. CDR3 DNA: TGTGCCAGCAGCCAACGGGGACTAGCGAGGGCCGGGGAGCTGTTTTTT. It encodes CASSQRGLARAGELFF. The complete variable domain, with remaining parts taken from reference TRBV14 and TRBJ2-2, reads EAGVTQFPSHSVIEKGQTVTLRCDPISGHDNLYWYRRVMGKEIKFLLHFVKESKQDESGMPNNRFLAERTGGTYSTLKVQPAELEDSGVYFCASSQRGLARAGELFFGEGSRLTVL.

The rearrangement uses TRBV6-6 and TRBJ2-1; the match to TRBD2 covers 7 bases. With V trimmed by 2 bases and J by 9 bases, 1 base remained unmatched. Germline loops: CDR1 MNHNY, CDR2 SVGAGI (reference sequence). The CDR3 extends over 12 amino acids. This chain's CDR3 is CASSYPGGEQFF. The CDR3 coding sequence is TGTGCCAGCAGTTACCCGGGGGGTGAGCAGTTCTTC.

The chain employs TRBV6-6 and TRBJ1-5; maybe TRBD1 (5 bases). Trimming removed 4 bases from V and 2 bases from J, with 12 bases in between. There are 15 residues in the CDR3. The germline gives CDR1 MNHNY, CDR2 SVGAGI (reference sequence). CDR3 protein: CASSSRIGGNQPQHF. In nucleotides, the CDR3 is TGTGCCAGCAGTTCCCGCATAGGGGGCAATCAGCCCCAGCATTTT.

The chain couples TRBV5-1 to TRBJ2-1, with 9 bases lining up with TRBD2. CDR1 SGHRS and CDR2 YFSETQ come from the germline V gene. The V and J ends lost 3 bases and 4 bases, in that order; junction bases with no gene match: 8. The CDR3 extends over 16 amino acids. Here the CDR3 reads CASSSAGLASYNEQFF. Here the CDR3 DNA reads TGCGCCAGCAGCTCCGCGGGACTAGCCTCATACAATGAGCAGTTCTTC. Variable domain in full (rest from reference TRBV5-1 and TRBJ2-1): KAGVTQTPRYLIKTRGQQVTLSCSPISGHRSVSWYQQTPGQGLQFLFEYFSETQRNKGNFPGRFSGRQFSNSRSEMNVSTLELGDSALYLCASSSAGLASYNEQFFGPGTRLTVL.

This sequence joins TRBV11-2 and TRBJ1-4, with 7 bases aligning to TRBD1. Trimming took 3 bases from V and 7 from J; bases not matched to a gene: 11. The germline V gene has CDR1 SGHAT and CDR2 FQNNGV. The CDR3 totals 16 residues. CDR3 protein: CASSLATGELPEKLFF. CDR3 DNA: TGTGCCAGCAGCTTGGCTACAGGGGAGCTCCCTGAAAAACTGTTTTTT.

The V gene is TRBV13, the J gene TRBJ2-2; 8 bases agree with TRBD1. From germline, CDR1 is PRHDT and CDR2 FYEKMQ (reference sequence). The length of the CDR3 is 15 residues. V shed 3 bases, J shed 5 bases, and the junction held 5 bases outside the gene matches. Here the CDR3 reads CASSLAGGITGELFF. The CDR3 DNA reads as TGTGCCAGCAGCTTGGCAGGGGGCATTACCGGGGAGCTGTTTTTT.

V gene TRBV27 combines with J gene TRBJ2-7, with TRBD1 identical over 8 bases. CDR1 MNHEY and CDR2 SMNVEV come from the germline V gene (reference sequence). The CDR3 is 16 amino acids. V gave up 8 bases and J gave up 2 bases; unmatched junction bases: 14. The CDR3 sequence is CASSHVTGVRPYEQYF. CDR3 coding DNA: TGTGCCAGCTCCCATGTGACAGGGGTCCGCCCCTACGAGCAGTACTTC.

V is TRBV29-1 and J is TRBJ1-1, with D perhaps TRBD1 (6 bases). Looked up from germline, CDR1 is SQVTM and CDR2 is ANQGSEA. The CDR3 consists of 14 residues. With 2 bases removed from V and 5 bases from J, the gap between germline ends came to 15 bases. CDR3 DNA sequence: TGCAGCGTTGAATCAAGGGCAGGGGAGACTGAAGCTTTCTTT. Translating gives CSVESRAGETEAFF.

The rearrangement links TRBV28 to TRBJ2-7; 8 nucleotides match TRBD2. The ends lost 6 bases at V and 2 bases at J; junction bases unmatched: 12. Germline CDR1 MDHEN, CDR2 SYDVKM. The CDR3 spans 16 residues. The CDR3 is CASSRLGGVGTYEQYF. DNA of the CDR3: TGTGCCAGCAGCCGCCTCGGGGGGGTAGGGACCTACGAGCAGTACTTC. Full variable domain (missing parts from reference TRBV28 and TRBJ2-7): DVKVTQSSRYLVKRTGEKVFLECVQDMDHENMFWYRQDPGLGLRLIYFSYDVKMKEKGDIPEGYSVSREKKERFSLILESASTNQTSMYLCASSRLGGVGTYEQYFGPGTRLTVT.